This T cell receptor (beta chain) was sequenced for a study of human T cells and chemical hapten exposure. Points from the study as a whole: Alopecia was present in the donors, so their immune response may differ from healthy people's.

MiXCR, applied by TCRdb to the RACE reads, yields one record per CDR3 protein. The table lists about 350,000 distinct CDR3 sequences, about 6.3% of them singletons, with over 5.5% in the top ten. The length of the CDR3 is 14 residues. Unmatched junction bases numbered 6, after V lost 6 bases and J lost 3 bases. Germline-derived CDR1 and CDR2 are SGHTA and FQGNSA. Stated time point: patch test 2, 6 weeks after DPC sensitization. Documented treatment: therapeutic diphenylcyclopropenone sensitization with weekly scalp DPC. This clonotype was found a few times. Its target is not known. The sequence derives from a woman in her late teens or twenties with alopecia areata. Some clones in this sample may be carry-over from other donors' samples. This rearrangement joins TRBV7-2 to TRBJ1-2; TRBD1 agrees at 8 bases. The sample consisted of whole blood, taken in connection with sensitization to the hapten diphenylcyclopropenone (DPC). The CDR3, as DNA: TGTGCCAGCAGAGGGACAGGTGGGGACTATGGCTACACCTTC. Its protein product is CASRGTGGDYGYTF.